The rows below give T cell receptor beta chains drawn from one sample of a study of blood T cell repertoires in COVID-19. The table came from immunoSEQ multiplex PCR; TCRdb's copy has only in-frame clones and leaves some out. Altogether around 74,000 clones are present, approximately 90% being singletons, with the ten largest covering roughly 4.4%. Sample: peripheral blood. Every receptor here comes from a man aged 45-65 years with active COVID-19. Both conserved end residues are part of each CDR3. Fields, in order: V gene, J gene, clone size, D gene, CDR3 DNA, CDR3 protein. D genes are given only for firm matches. Some rows mark clone size as missing; the rest say once, few, many or name a class of expanded clone.

TRBV10-3	TRBJ1-5	NA	TRBD1	TGTGCCATCGGACAGGCCGATCAGCCCCAGCATTTT	CAIGQADQPQHF
TRBV5-5	TRBJ1-4	NA	TRBD1	TGTGCCAGCAGCTCCGGGACAGGGGGTGAAAAACTGTTTTTT	CASSSGTGGEKLFF
TRBV5-1	TRBJ2-1	NA	NA	TGCGCCAGCAGCTTGGACCCGGGATCCTACAATGAGCAGTTCTTC	CASSLDPGSYNEQFF
TRBV6-6	TRBJ2-5	NA	TRBD2	TGTGCCAGCAGCCGAGGACTAGCGGGGCCAAAAGAGACCCAGTACTTC	CASSRGLAGPKETQYF
TRBV15	TRBJ1-2	NA	NA	TGTGCCACCAGCACCCCTGCGACAGGCAAGTCCACCTTC	CATSTPATGKSTF
TRBV28	TRBJ1-2	NA	NA	TGTGCCAGCAGAACACAGGCCTATGGCTACACCTTC	CASRTQAYGYTF
TRBV4-2	TRBJ1-5	NA	NA	TGTGCCAGCAGCCAAGATCCTGAGGGTCGGCCCCAGCATTTT	CASSQDPEGRPQHF
TRBV28	TRBJ2-7	few	TRBD2	TGTGCCAGCAGCCCCACCTATGGACTAGCGGGAGCCAGCTGGCACGAGCAGTACTTC	CASSPTYGLAGASWHEQYF
TRBV6-2/TRBV6-3	TRBJ2-4	NA	NA	TGTGCCAGCAGTGATAGGACACACTCGGCCAAAAACATTCAGTACTTC	CASSDRTHSAKNIQYF
TRBV7-3	TRBJ2-1	once	TRBD2	TGTGCCAGCAGCGAAACTAGCGGGGGAGACAATGAGCAGTTCTTC	CASSETSGGDNEQFF
TRBV14	TRBJ1-1	NA	NA	TGTGCCAGCAGCCAAGGGGGAGGGGTTCCTGAAGCTTTCTTT	CASSQGGGVPEAFF
TRBV18	TRBJ1-3	NA	NA	TGTGCCAGCTCACTAGGAGCCTCTGGAAACACCATATATTTT	CASSLGASGNTIYF
TRBV7-9	TRBJ2-2	NA	TRBD2	TGTGCCAGCAGCTTAGGACTAGCGGGCACCGGGGAGCTGTTTTTT	CASSLGLAGTGELFF
TRBV9	TRBJ2-7	NA	NA	TGTGCCAGCAGCGTGACCGGGACAAACTACGAGCAGTACTTC	CASSVTGTNYEQYF
TRBV28	TRBJ1-4	NA	TRBD1	TGTGCCAGCAGTTCCGGGGACAGCCCGAATGAAAAACTGTTTTTT	CASSSGDSPNEKLFF
TRBV13	TRBJ2-2	NA	NA	TGTGCCAGCAGCTTACTTACAAACAGGGCCGGGGAGCTGTTTTTT	CASSLLTNRAGELFF
TRBV27	TRBJ1-1	NA	TRBD1	TGTGCCAGCCGTTTTAGGGAGGACAGGAAAGCTTTCTTT	CASRFREDRKAFF
TRBV28	TRBJ1-1	NA	NA	TGTGCCAGCGGGGGCGCCGGATTTATCAACACTGAAGCTTTCTTT	CASGGAGFINTEAFF
TRBV2	TRBJ1-2	NA	TRBD1	TGTGCCAGCATCCCGGGGACAGGGTACTATGGCTACACCTTC	CASIPGTGYYGYTF
TRBV28	TRBJ2-7	NA	TRBD1	TGTGCCAGCAGTCCATCAGGGACAGGCAAGTGGGAGCAGTACTTC	CASSPSGTGKWEQYF
TRBV3-1/TRBV3-2	TRBJ2-5	NA	NA	TGTGCCAGCAGCCAGGTACGGGAGACCCAGTACTTC	CASSQVRETQYF
TRBV6-6	TRBJ2-1	NA	TRBD2	TGTGCCAGCAGGCCTTTGGGGGGGATCTCTTACAATGAGCAGTTCTTC	CASRPLGGISYNEQFF
TRBV7-2	TRBJ1-5	NA	NA	TGTGCCAGCAGTACTTGGGGGGGGTCAGGGCAGCCCCAGCATTTT	CASSTWGGSGQPQHF
TRBV7-9	TRBJ1-1	NA	NA	TGTGCCAGCAGCTTAGGAGGAGGGTCCGTCACTGAAGCTTTCTTT	CASSLGGGSVTEAFF
TRBV2	TRBJ1-5	NA	TRBD1	TGTGCCAGCAGTGAAAGCGGCAGGGGGCTTCAGCCCCAGCATTTT	CASSESGRGLQPQHF
TRBV5-1	TRBJ2-1	NA	TRBD2	TGCGCCAGCAGCTTGGGTAGCGGGGAGCAGTTCTTC	CASSLGSGEQFF
TRBV7-9	TRBJ2-3	once	NA	TGTGCCAGCAGCTTCACCTCGACGGGGATGAGCACAGATACGCAGTATTTT	CASSFTSTGMSTDTQYF
TRBV5-4	TRBJ1-6	NA	TRBD1	TGTGCCAGCAGCTCGGGACAGGGTTATAATTCACCCCTCCACTTT	CASSSGQGYNSPLHF
TRBV5-8	TRBJ1-5	NA	NA	TGTGCCAGCAACATCCGGCAGGGCAATCAGCCCCAGCATTTT	CASNIRQGNQPQHF
TRBV2	TRBJ2-7	NA	NA	TGTGCCAGCAGCCAAGGGAGCGGAGAGCAGTACTTC	CASSQGSGEQYF
TRBV29-1	TRBJ1-1	NA	NA	TGCAGCGGGAGGAACACTGAAGCTTTCTTT	CSGRNTEAFF
TRBV28	TRBJ2-5	NA	TRBD1	TGTGCCACCTCGACAGGGGATCAAGAGACCCAGTACTTC	CATSTGDQETQYF
TRBV19	TRBJ2-3	NA	NA	TGTGCCAGTAGCTTCGGGCTAGCGAGCGATACGCAGTATTTT	CASSFGLASDTQYF
TRBV6-5	TRBJ1-5	NA	TRBD1	TGTGCCAGCTCGACAGGGGTGGTTCAGCCCCAGCATTTT	CASSTGVVQPQHF
TRBV20-1	TRBJ2-7	NA	NA	TGCAGTGCTAGAGACAACGAGCAGTACTTC	CSARDNEQYF
TRBV2	TRBJ2-1	NA	NA	TGTGCCAGCAGTGTTGGGCGGGCTAGCTCCTACAATGAGCAGTTCTTC	CASSVGRASSYNEQFF
TRBV5-4	TRBJ2-2	NA	NA	TGTGCCAGCAGCCCCCCGAGTTCCGGGGAGCTGTTTTTT	CASSPPSSGELFF
TRBV3-1/TRBV3-2	TRBJ2-2	once	TRBD1	TGTGCCAGCAGCCCAGGACAGGGCGGCGGGGAGCTGTTTTTT	CASSPGQGGGELFF
TRBV21-1	TRBJ1-2	once	NA	TGTGCCAGCACCCTACTCCGGTCCCCTCCTGGCTACACCTTC	CASTLLRSPPGYTF
TRBV25-1	TRBJ2-7	NA	TRBD2	TGTGCCAGCACCACGGGACTAGGTAACTACGAGCAGTACTTC	CASTTGLGNYEQYF
TRBV3-1/TRBV3-2	TRBJ2-3	once	TRBD2	TGTGCCAGCAGCCAAGCGGCGGGGGGGCCGGCAGATACGCAGTATTTT	CASSQAAGGPADTQYF
TRBV6-5	TRBJ2-4	once	TRBD2	TGTGCCAGCAGTTCTAGCGGGGGGGGAAAAAACATTCAGTACTTC	CASSSSGGGKNIQYF
TRBV7-3	TRBJ2-1	NA	TRBD2	TGTGCCAGCAGCCTCCGGGTAGCGGGGTTGGGGGATGAGCAGTTCTTC	CASSLRVAGLGDEQFF
TRBV7-9	TRBJ2-1	NA	NA	TGTGCCAGCAGCTTAGATTGGAGGGGTCTCAATGAGCAGTTCTTC	CASSLDWRGLNEQFF
TRBV28	TRBJ2-1	NA	TRBD2	TGTGCCAGCAGCCTGGGACTAGGAGGCTCCTACAATGAGCAGTTCTTC	CASSLGLGGSYNEQFF
TRBV2	TRBJ2-7	NA	NA	TGTGCCAGCAGCAAAAACAGGGTTGGCGAGCAGTACTTC	CASSKNRVGEQYF
TRBV28	TRBJ1-2	NA	NA	TGTGCCAGCAGTTCAAACTATGGCTACACCTTC	CASSSNYGYTF
TRBV7-2	TRBJ1-2	NA	NA	TGTGCCAGCAGCTCCTCAGGGTATGGCTACACCTTC	CASSSSGYGYTF
TRBV6-5	TRBJ2-7	NA	NA	TGTGCCAGCAGTCAGGGAGGCGCCTACGAGCAGTACTTC	CASSQGGAYEQYF
TRBV29-1	TRBJ2-7	NA	NA	TGCAGCGTTGAATCGGGGTGGGGAGGCGAGCAGTACTTC	CSVESGWGGEQYF
TRBV11-2	TRBJ1-1	NA	NA	TGTGCCAGCTTCCAAGCTGGTGGGTGGGGGCGAAATAACACTGAAGCTTTCTTT	CASFQAGGWGRNNTEAFF
TRBV7-9	TRBJ2-1	NA	NA	TGTGCCAGCAGCTTAATGCGTCCTACCTACAATGAGCAGTTCTTC	CASSLMRPTYNEQFF
TRBV28	TRBJ1-5	NA	TRBD1	TGTGCCAGCAGAGCGACAGGGGCGGGCAATCAGCCCCAGCATTTT	CASRATGAGNQPQHF
TRBV27	TRBJ2-1	NA	TRBD2	TGTGCCAGCGCCAGGAGTGAGCGGGAGGTCGGGAATGAGCAGTTCTTC	CASARSEREVGNEQFF
TRBV28	TRBJ2-3	NA	TRBD2	TGTGCCAGCTCCCGGGCGGGAGATCTTAATACGCAGTATTTT	CASSRAGDLNTQYF
TRBV9	TRBJ2-7	NA	TRBD1	TGTGCCAGCAGCGTAGCCCCGACAGGGGGATACGAGCAGTACTTC	CASSVAPTGGYEQYF
TRBV6-5	TRBJ1-1	NA	NA	TGTGCCAGCACGGGTTACACCACTAACACTGAAGCTTTCTTT	CASTGYTTNTEAFF
TRBV11-2	TRBJ1-5	NA	NA	TGTGCCAGCAGCTTATATGGGGGCATGAATCAGCCCCAGCATTTT	CASSLYGGMNQPQHF
TRBV3-1/TRBV3-2	TRBJ2-1	NA	NA	TGTGCCAGCAGCCAAGGTCAGGGGAATGAGCAGTTCTTC	CASSQGQGNEQFF